The TCR beta chain under discussion was sequenced for a study of blood T cells in healthy people across ages. A J-beta primer mix and a sample-barcoded 5' primer were used in a second PCR of about 6 to 12 cycles. Each CDR3 protein is one row after TCRdb ran MiXCR on the 5' RACE reads. The sample records some 900,000 distinct CDR3 sequences, around 49% being singletons. The V gene lost 5 bases and the J gene lost 2 bases, with 16 bases spanning the gap. CDR3 length equals 15 residues. In terms of origin and age, donors were healthy Caucasian individuals from Russia aged about 6 to 90. The chain couples TRBV12-3 or TRBV12-4 to TRBJ2-7; D possibly corresponds to TRBD2 (5 bases). The source of this sequence is a man aged 25 to 40 in good health. The sample consisted of blood. The CDR3 sequence is CASSPPGLGAYEQYF. In DNA, the CDR3 is TGTGCCAGCAGTCCCCCGGGCTTGGGAGCCTACGAGCAGTACTTC.